The present T cell receptor beta chain was sequenced within a study of siplizumab effects on memory and regulatory T cells. The data were produced by immunoSEQ multiplex PCR, yet TCRdb's version contains in-frame clones alone and is incomplete. The sample has about 40,000 clones, approximately 88% seen once. The CDR3 is 14 residues long. Per the germline V gene, CDR1 is KGHSH and CDR2 is LQKENI. V lost 3 bases to trimming and J lost 8 bases; unmatched junction nucleotides: 4. V gene TRBV18 combines with J gene TRBJ2-1, with TRBD2 identical over 10 bases. The sequence was obtained from a human donor in good health. Material for sequencing was naive CD4+ T cells sorted from blood. CDR3 sequence (DNA): TGTGCCAGCTCACCCACTAGCGGGATTGATGAGCAGTTCTTC. This translates into CASSPTSGIDEQFF.